This T cell receptor (beta chain) emerged from a study of cytomegalovirus exposure and HLA in healthy donors. On this clone: Its antigen remains unknown.

The CDR3 is made up of 14 amino acids. The V gene end was trimmed by 4 bases and the J gene end by 7 bases; junction bases not matched to a gene: 7. Germline V gene lookup returns CDR1 SGHDT and CDR2 YYEEEE. Study observations and caveats: Upon later analysis, HLA-associated TCR beta chains proved more clonally expanded than other, equally common chains.

Samples came from healthy bone marrow donors. PCR primers comprised 60 Vbeta and 13 Jbeta primers. Generated by immunoSEQ multiplex PCR, the TCRdb table keeps only in-frame clones and is missing some. The data contain over 100,000 clones, 75% to 80% of them seen just once; the ten biggest clones take up 5.8%. The V and J genes are TRBV5-6 and TRBJ1-5; 8 nucleotides align to TRBD1. The sequencing input was PBMCs. This TCR derives from a man aged 60 to 75 in good health and CMV-seropositive. The CDR3 DNA sequence: TGTGCCAGCAGCGTTGGACAGGGTGAACAGCCCCAGCATTTT. It translates to CASSVGQGEQPQHF.